This T cell receptor beta chain was recovered during a study of HIV-infected patients and healthy controls. Study in general: In 14 of 16 patients, CD4 counts climbed slightly after three months but remained subnormal.

The CDR3 is 14 residues long. Looked up from germline, CDR1 is LNHDA and CDR2 is SQIVND (reference sequence). V lost 9 bases to trimming and J lost 8 bases, with 19 bases between them. The repertoire came from unfractionated whole blood and reflected all unsorted peripheral T cells. This clonotype was recorded at least ten times. Its matching antigen is unknown. Broader study findings: Eight alpha and eight beta V genes differed significantly in mean usage between HIV-infected patients and controls.

Reverse transcription used around 500 ng RNA and constant-region primers for alpha and beta. Separate chain-specific third strand synthesis with multiplexing indices produced the alpha and beta libraries. Each cDNA molecule was barcoded, and a single primer pair amplified each chain. TCRdb fed the 5' RACE reads into MiXCR, producing one record per CDR3 protein. The data show about 9,600 distinct CDR3 sequences, 7% to 7.5% seen once. The sequencing used blood, collected before antiretroviral therapy. This sequence was found in an adult with HIV infection. The rearrangement joins TRBV19 to TRBJ1-4; D unclear. The CDR3 DNA follows: TGTGCCAGCGGGGTCCTAGCGGTTCAGGAAAAACTGTTTTTT. Encoded protein: CASGVLAVQEKLFF. Variable domain in full (rest from reference TRBV19 and TRBJ1-4): DGGITQSPKYLFRKEGQNVTLSCEQNLNHDAMYWYRQDPGQGLRLIYYSQIVNDFQKGDIAEGYSVSREKKESFPLTVTSAQKNPTAFYLCASGVLAVQEKLFFGSGTQLSVL.